What follows is one TCR beta chain and its context. No antigen is known for it. This sample is drawn from a study of cytomegalovirus exposure and HLA in healthy donors. The PCR ran on 60 Vbeta and 13 Jbeta primers. The repertoire was sequenced with immunoSEQ multiplex PCR; TCRdb's copy has only in-frame clones and lacks some. The table includes roughly 200,000 clones, less than 85% detected once. The study, taken as a whole, reports: In a later analysis, CMV-associated beta chains were mostly HLA-associated, it appeared.

The CDR3 runs to 16 residues. Trimming stripped 4 bases from V and 5 bases from J, with 20 bases between. CDR1 is MNHNS and CDR2 is SASEGT in the germline V gene. The rearrangement joins TRBV6-1 to TRBJ2-5; D is possibly TRBD2 (6 bases). The sequence came from a man aged 40-49 years in good health and CMV-seronegative. Sequenced input: PBMCs. CDR3 bases: TGTGCCAGCAGTGTGAGGGGAGGAGTCGGCCCGGAGACCCAGTACTTC. Protein: CASSVRGGVGPETQYF.